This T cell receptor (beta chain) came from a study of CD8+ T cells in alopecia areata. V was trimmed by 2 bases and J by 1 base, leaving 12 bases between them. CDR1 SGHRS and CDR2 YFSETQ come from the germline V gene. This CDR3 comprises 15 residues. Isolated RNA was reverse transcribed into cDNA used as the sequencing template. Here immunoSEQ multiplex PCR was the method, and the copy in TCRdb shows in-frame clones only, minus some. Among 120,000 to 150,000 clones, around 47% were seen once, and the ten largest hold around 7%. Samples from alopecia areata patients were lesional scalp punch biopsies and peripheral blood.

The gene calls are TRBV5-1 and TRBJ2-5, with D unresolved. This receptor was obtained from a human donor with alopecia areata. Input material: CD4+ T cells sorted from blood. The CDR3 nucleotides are TGCGCCAGCAGCTTCGAAGCGAGGCGCCAAGAGACCCAGTACTTC. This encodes CASSFEARRQETQYF.